The clone carrying this T cell receptor (beta chain) was found a few times. Trimming cost V 5 bases and J 0 bases, with 14 bases left between them. The CDR3 runs to 16 residues. CDR1 is MNHEY, CDR2 SMNVEV, per germline (reference sequence). The repertoire was sequenced with immunoSEQ multiplex PCR; TCRdb's copy has only in-frame clones and lacks some. The sample has more than 55,000 clones, just over 75% seen once. The data stem from a study of radiotherapy plus CTLA-4 blockade in lung cancer. The clonotype was recovered from a human donor with non-small cell lung cancer who had a partial response to radiotherapy plus ipilimumab. The specimen comprised peripheral blood, sampled from a patient treated with radiotherapy plus ipilimumab. This chain uses TRBV27 with TRBJ2-1; a possible D gene is TRBD1 (6 bases). The CDR3 here is CASSPYRASSYNEQFF. CDR3 in DNA: TGTGCCAGCAGTCCGTACAGGGCCAGCTCCTACAATGAGCAGTTCTTC.